A selection of T cell receptor beta chains follows, all from one sample in a study of spatial heterogeneity in lung cancer. MiXCR was run by TCRdb on the 5' RACE reads, yielding one entry per CDR3 protein. Here the sample spans around 89,000 distinct CDR3 sequences, 10% to 15% being singletons. The sequences come from PBMCs, collected at surgery. The receptors were sampled from a male donor with early-stage non-small cell lung cancer. Both conserved end residues are part of each CDR3. The order of the fields is J gene, V gene, clone size, D gene, CDR3 DNA, CDR3 protein. The D gene is left open where the match is weak. Clone size appears in some rows only: once, few, many, or a class for an expanded clone.

J gene: TRBJ2-5; V gene: TRBV20-1; clone size: many; D gene: .; CDR3 DNA: TGCAGTGCTAGAGATCCCCCCCCAGGCGGGGAAGAGACCCAGTACTTC; CDR3 protein: CSARDPPPGGEETQYF
J gene: TRBJ2-7; V gene: TRBV5-1; clone size: few; D gene: TRBD2; CDR3 DNA: TGCGCCAGCAGCCTTAGCGGGAGGGCTTACGAGCAGTACTTC; CDR3 protein: CASSLSGRAYEQYF
J gene: TRBJ2-3; V gene: TRBV11-2; clone size: few; D gene: TRBD1; CDR3 DNA: TGTGCCAGCAGCCCGCGGAAAGACAGGGGGCAGAATACGCAGTATTTT; CDR3 protein: CASSPRKDRGQNTQYF
J gene: TRBJ1-1; V gene: TRBV20-1; clone size: few; D gene: .; CDR3 DNA: TGCAGTGCTAGAGAACAGGGTGTTAGCACTGAAGCTTTCTTT; CDR3 protein: CSAREQGVSTEAFF
J gene: TRBJ2-1; V gene: TRBV5-1; clone size: .; D gene: TRBD2; CDR3 DNA: TGCGCCAGCAGCTTTCGGCCCGCGGGAGAAGATAGCAATGAGCAGTTCTTC; CDR3 protein: CASSFRPAGEDSNEQFF
J gene: TRBJ1-5; V gene: TRBV6-2/TRBV6-3; clone size: few; D gene: .; CDR3 DNA: TGTGCCAGCAGTTACGCGGACCGTAATCAGCCCCAGCATTTT; CDR3 protein: CASSYADRNQPQHF
J gene: TRBJ2-5; V gene: TRBV6-2/TRBV6-3; clone size: few; D gene: .; CDR3 DNA: TGTGCCAGCAGTTATACGGGGGCAAGACTAAGCCGCGGGACCCAGTACTTC; CDR3 protein: CASSYTGARLSRGTQYF
J gene: TRBJ2-1; V gene: TRBV7-2; clone size: few; D gene: .; CDR3 DNA: TGTGCCAGCAGCTTAGAGGACTCCTCCTACAATGAGCAGTTCTTC; CDR3 protein: CASSLEDSSYNEQFF
J gene: TRBJ1-4; V gene: TRBV20-1; clone size: few; D gene: .; CDR3 DNA: TGCAGTGCTAGAGCTTCAGGGGTAAATGAAAAACTGTTTTTT; CDR3 protein: CSARASGVNEKLFF
J gene: TRBJ2-5; V gene: TRBV7-9; clone size: few; D gene: TRBD2; CDR3 DNA: TGTGCCAGCAGCTTAGCCCTAGCGGATCAAGAGACCCAGTACTTC; CDR3 protein: CASSLALADQETQYF
J gene: TRBJ2-3; V gene: TRBV5-1; clone size: few; D gene: TRBD1; CDR3 DNA: TGCGCCAGCAGCTTGATGGGACAGGGGACCTACACAGATACGCAGTATTTT; CDR3 protein: CASSLMGQGTYTDTQYF
J gene: TRBJ2-1; V gene: TRBV5-1; clone size: .; D gene: .; CDR3 DNA: TGCGCCAGCAGCTATACTGCGGGTTTCTACAATGAGCAGTTCTTC; CDR3 protein: CASSYTAGFYNEQFF
J gene: TRBJ2-1; V gene: TRBV25-1; clone size: .; D gene: TRBD1; CDR3 DNA: TGTGCCAGCAGGGGACAGGGGGCTGGGGAGCAGTTCTTC; CDR3 protein: CASRGQGAGEQFF
J gene: TRBJ1-1; V gene: TRBV21-1; clone size: many; D gene: .; CDR3 DNA: TGTGCCAGCAGCAAAGGGGTGGGCACTGAAGCTTTCTTT; CDR3 protein: CASSKGVGTEAFF
J gene: TRBJ2-1; V gene: TRBV2; clone size: few; D gene: TRBD2; CDR3 DNA: TGTGCCAGCAGCTACCCGGGGGGAGGAAATGAGCAGTTCTTC; CDR3 protein: CASSYPGGGNEQFF
J gene: TRBJ1-1; V gene: TRBV7-2; clone size: few; D gene: .; CDR3 DNA: TGTGCCAGCAGCTTCGGGACGGTAAACACTGAAGCTTTCTTT; CDR3 protein: CASSFGTVNTEAFF
J gene: TRBJ1-1; V gene: TRBV12-3/TRBV12-4; clone size: .; D gene: TRBD1; CDR3 DNA: TGTGCCAGCAGTTTAGTCCAGGGGGCCACTGAAGCTTTCTTT; CDR3 protein: CASSLVQGATEAFF
J gene: TRBJ1-5; V gene: TRBV7-3; clone size: .; D gene: .; CDR3 DNA: TGTGCCAGCAGCTTAGGGCCGGGTCAGCCCCAGCATTTT; CDR3 protein: CASSLGPGQPQHF
J gene: TRBJ1-1; V gene: TRBV28; clone size: few; D gene: .; CDR3 DNA: TGTGCCAGCACCTTTGGGGTTTTGAACACTGAAGCTTTCTTT; CDR3 protein: CASTFGVLNTEAFF
J gene: TRBJ2-1; V gene: TRBV11-1; clone size: .; D gene: .; CDR3 DNA: TGTGCCAGCAGCTTAAATCCCGGACAGTACAATGAGCAGTTCTTC; CDR3 protein: CASSLNPGQYNEQFF
J gene: TRBJ2-3; V gene: TRBV2; clone size: .; D gene: .; CDR3 DNA: TGTGCCAGCATTGAGGGGCAGGCCACAGATACGCAGTATTTT; CDR3 protein: CASIEGQATDTQYF
J gene: TRBJ2-1; V gene: TRBV7-8; clone size: .; D gene: .; CDR3 DNA: TGTGCCAGCAGCTTAGAACTAGAGGGTGAGCAGTTCTTC; CDR3 protein: CASSLELEGEQFF
J gene: TRBJ2-1; V gene: TRBV3-1; clone size: many; D gene: TRBD2; CDR3 DNA: TGTGCCAGCAGCCTTCGACCTCTACGACGAACGGGGGGGTCCTACAATGAGCAGTTCTTC; CDR3 protein: CASSLRPLRRTGGSYNEQFF
J gene: TRBJ2-3; V gene: TRBV4-2; clone size: .; D gene: TRBD2; CDR3 DNA: TGTGCCAGCAGCCTTACAACTAGCGGGATGGCAGATACGCAGTATTTT; CDR3 protein: CASSLTTSGMADTQYF
J gene: TRBJ2-1; V gene: TRBV29-1; clone size: few; D gene: .; CDR3 DNA: TGCAGCGTTGAAGGGCCGCACGGGTATGAGCAGTTCTTC; CDR3 protein: CSVEGPHGYEQFF
J gene: TRBJ2-4; V gene: TRBV7-2; clone size: .; D gene: .; CDR3 DNA: TGTGCCAGCAGCTTCTCCCCTGGGGCGATAGCCAAAAACATTCAGTACTTC; CDR3 protein: CASSFSPGAIAKNIQYF
J gene: TRBJ1-6; V gene: TRBV6-5; clone size: few; D gene: TRBD1; CDR3 DNA: TGTGCCAGCAGCCCGGGACAGGGATTTTCACCCCTCCACTTT; CDR3 protein: CASSPGQGFSPLHF
J gene: TRBJ2-3; V gene: TRBV28; clone size: few; D gene: .; CDR3 DNA: TGTGCCAGCAGTCTCTACAAAGCTACGCAGTATTTT; CDR3 protein: CASSLYKATQYF
J gene: TRBJ2-7; V gene: TRBV28; clone size: many; D gene: .; CDR3 DNA: TGTGCCAGCAGTTTAGGGCAGGCCACCTACGAGCAGTACTTC; CDR3 protein: CASSLGQATYEQYF
J gene: TRBJ2-1; V gene: TRBV4-2; clone size: few; D gene: .; CDR3 DNA: TGTGCCAGCAGCCAGATTCCAGGTGATGAGCAGTTCTTC; CDR3 protein: CASSQIPGDEQFF
J gene: TRBJ2-1; V gene: TRBV12-3/TRBV12-4; clone size: few; D gene: TRBD2; CDR3 DNA: TGTGCCAGCAGAGGAGGGGCGGGAGCCTACAATGAGCAGTTCTTC; CDR3 protein: CASRGGAGAYNEQFF
J gene: TRBJ2-2; V gene: TRBV5-5; clone size: .; D gene: .; CDR3 DNA: TGTGCCAGCAGCTCACGTGGGGGCAGTGTAGACACCGGGGAGCTGTTTTTT; CDR3 protein: CASSSRGGSVDTGELFF
J gene: TRBJ1-1; V gene: TRBV20-1; clone size: few; D gene: .; CDR3 DNA: TGCAGTGCTAGAGCCCTAAGGACAACGAACACTGAAGCTTTCTTT; CDR3 protein: CSARALRTTNTEAFF
J gene: TRBJ2-4; V gene: TRBV10-3; clone size: .; D gene: .; CDR3 DNA: TGTGCCATCAGTGTGGGGGGCGACTCGCCAAAAAACATTCAGTACTTC; CDR3 protein: CAISVGGDSPKNIQYF
J gene: TRBJ1-2; V gene: TRBV12-3/TRBV12-4; clone size: .; D gene: .; CDR3 DNA: TGTGCCAGCAGTTTAACAGGAGATGGCTACACCTTC; CDR3 protein: CASSLTGDGYTF
J gene: TRBJ1-2; V gene: TRBV9; clone size: .; D gene: .; CDR3 DNA: TGTGCCAGCAGCGCAGAGGCCAGATCACCCGCGACTTACGGCTACACCTTC; CDR3 protein: CASSAEARSPATYGYTF
J gene: TRBJ2-3; V gene: TRBV5-1; clone size: .; D gene: .; CDR3 DNA: TGCGCCAGCAGCTTGGGGACACTCCCTAGCACAGATACGCAGTATTTT; CDR3 protein: CASSLGTLPSTDTQYF
J gene: TRBJ2-4; V gene: TRBV4-1; clone size: many; D gene: .; CDR3 DNA: TGCGCCAGCAGCCAACAGGGTTTAGCCAAAAACATTCAGTACTTC; CDR3 protein: CASSQQGLAKNIQYF
J gene: TRBJ2-7; V gene: TRBV7-9; clone size: many; D gene: .; CDR3 DNA: TGTGCCAGCAGTTATACATGGTCCGAGCAGTACTTC; CDR3 protein: CASSYTWSEQYF
J gene: TRBJ2-1; V gene: TRBV4-3; clone size: many; D gene: TRBD2; CDR3 DNA: TGCGCCAGCAGCCCTCAAGTGGCAAGCGGGAGTTCATCCGAGCAGTTCTTC; CDR3 protein: CASSPQVASGSSSEQFF
J gene: TRBJ2-3; V gene: TRBV6-5; clone size: few; D gene: .; CDR3 DNA: TGTGCCAGCAGCGGACACCCTAGCACAGATACGCAGTATTTT; CDR3 protein: CASSGHPSTDTQYF
J gene: TRBJ2-1; V gene: TRBV13; clone size: many; D gene: .; CDR3 DNA: TGTGCCAGCAGCTTCCAGGGTTACAATGAGCAGTTCTTC; CDR3 protein: CASSFQGYNEQFF
J gene: TRBJ1-6; V gene: TRBV9; clone size: many; D gene: TRBD1; CDR3 DNA: TGTGCCAGCAGCGCGACAGGGGGCGCGGATTCACCCCTCCACTTT; CDR3 protein: CASSATGGADSPLHF
J gene: TRBJ2-7; V gene: TRBV20-1; clone size: few; D gene: TRBD2; CDR3 DNA: TGCAGTGCTAGAACCAGGACTAGCGGGTTGGAGCAGTACTTC; CDR3 protein: CSARTRTSGLEQYF
J gene: TRBJ1-3; V gene: TRBV12-3/TRBV12-4; clone size: few; D gene: .; CDR3 DNA: TGTGCCAGCAGTTTAGCGCTGACCCTTTCTGGAAACACCATATATTTT; CDR3 protein: CASSLALTLSGNTIYF
J gene: TRBJ2-3; V gene: TRBV20-1; clone size: .; D gene: .; CDR3 DNA: TGCAGTGCTAGCATCCTTGGACAGTACAGCACAGATACGCAGTATTTT; CDR3 protein: CSASILGQYSTDTQYF
J gene: TRBJ2-7; V gene: TRBV19; clone size: .; D gene: .; CDR3 DNA: TGTGCCAGTAGTATCAAGGGACTGAGGGAGCAGTACTTC; CDR3 protein: CASSIKGLREQYF
J gene: TRBJ2-5; V gene: TRBV6-5; clone size: .; D gene: .; CDR3 DNA: TGTGCCAGCAGTTACTCTACCCGGGCCAACTGGGAGGAGACCCAGTACTTC; CDR3 protein: CASSYSTRANWEETQYF
J gene: TRBJ2-1; V gene: TRBV29-1; clone size: many; D gene: TRBD2; CDR3 DNA: TGCAGCGTAATCCGTGGACTAGCGGGAGCCAATGAGCAGTTCTTC; CDR3 protein: CSVIRGLAGANEQFF
J gene: TRBJ2-1; V gene: TRBV14; clone size: .; D gene: TRBD1; CDR3 DNA: TGTGCCAGCAGCCAAGTAGGGACAGGGCTGTTCTTC; CDR3 protein: CASSQVGTGLFF
J gene: TRBJ1-5; V gene: TRBV20-1; clone size: many; D gene: .; CDR3 DNA: TGCAGTGCTAGCCAGGATAGCAATCAGCCCCAGCATTTT; CDR3 protein: CSASQDSNQPQHF